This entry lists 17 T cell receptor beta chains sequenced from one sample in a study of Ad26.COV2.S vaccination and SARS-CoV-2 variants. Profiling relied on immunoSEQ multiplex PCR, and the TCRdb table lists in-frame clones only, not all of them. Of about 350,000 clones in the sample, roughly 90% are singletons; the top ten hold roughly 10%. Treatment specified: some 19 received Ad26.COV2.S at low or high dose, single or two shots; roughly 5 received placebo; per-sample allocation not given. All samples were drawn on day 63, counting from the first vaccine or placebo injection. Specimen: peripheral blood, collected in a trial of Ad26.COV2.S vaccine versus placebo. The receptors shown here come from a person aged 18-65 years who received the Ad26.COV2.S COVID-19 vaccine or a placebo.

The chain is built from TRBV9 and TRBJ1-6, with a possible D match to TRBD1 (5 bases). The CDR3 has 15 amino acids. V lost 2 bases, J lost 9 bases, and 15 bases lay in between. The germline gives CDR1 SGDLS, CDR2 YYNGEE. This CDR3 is CASSVSGAKGSPLHF. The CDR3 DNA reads TGTGCCAGCAGCGTTTCTGGGGCAAAAGGTTCACCCCTCCACTTT.

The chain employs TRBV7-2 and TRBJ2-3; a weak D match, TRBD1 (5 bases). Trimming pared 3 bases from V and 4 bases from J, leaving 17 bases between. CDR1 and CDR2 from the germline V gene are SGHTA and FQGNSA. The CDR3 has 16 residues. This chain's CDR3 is CASSLIGQGSSDTQYF. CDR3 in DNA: TGTGCCAGCAGCTTGATTGGGCAGGGAAGCTCAGATACGCAGTATTTT.

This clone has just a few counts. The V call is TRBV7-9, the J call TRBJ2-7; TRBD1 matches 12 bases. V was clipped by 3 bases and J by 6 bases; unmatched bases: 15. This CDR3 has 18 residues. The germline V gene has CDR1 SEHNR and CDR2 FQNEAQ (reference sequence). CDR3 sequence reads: CASSFGPTVGTGGFEQYF. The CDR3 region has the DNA TGTGCCAGCAGCTTTGGGCCCACCGTAGGGACAGGGGGCTTCGAGCAGTACTTC.

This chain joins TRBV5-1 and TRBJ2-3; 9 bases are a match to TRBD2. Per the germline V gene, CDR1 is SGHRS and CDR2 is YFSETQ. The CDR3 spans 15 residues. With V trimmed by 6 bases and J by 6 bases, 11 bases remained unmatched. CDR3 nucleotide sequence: TGCGCCAGCACCACCTTAGCGGGAGCCCCCGATACGCAGTATTTT. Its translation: CASTTLAGAPDTQYF. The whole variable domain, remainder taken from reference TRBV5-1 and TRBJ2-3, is KAGVTQTPRYLIKTRGQQVTLSCSPISGHRSVSWYQQTPGQGLQFLFEYFSETQRNKGNFPGRFSGRQFSNSRSEMNVSTLELGDSALYLCASTTLAGAPDTQYFGPGTRLTVL.

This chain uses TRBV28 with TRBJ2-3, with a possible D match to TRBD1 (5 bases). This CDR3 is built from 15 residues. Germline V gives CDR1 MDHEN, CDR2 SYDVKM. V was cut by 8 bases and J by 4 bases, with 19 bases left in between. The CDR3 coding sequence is TGTGCCAGCGCCAGCTTATCAGGGCCCTCAGATACGCAGTATTTT. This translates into CASASLSGPSDTQYF.

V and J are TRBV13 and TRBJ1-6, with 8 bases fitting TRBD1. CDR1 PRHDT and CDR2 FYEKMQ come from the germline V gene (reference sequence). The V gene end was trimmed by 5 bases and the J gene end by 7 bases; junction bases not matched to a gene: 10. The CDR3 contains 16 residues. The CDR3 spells CASSKRTGTKNSPLHF. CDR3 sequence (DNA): TGTGCCAGCAGCAAACGGACAGGGACGAAGAATTCACCCCTCCACTTT.

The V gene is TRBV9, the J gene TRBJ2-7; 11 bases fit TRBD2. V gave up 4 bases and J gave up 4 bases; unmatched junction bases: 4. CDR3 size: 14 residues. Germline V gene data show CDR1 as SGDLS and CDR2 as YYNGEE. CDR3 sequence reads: CASSPRTSGYEQYF. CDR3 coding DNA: TGTGCCAGCAGCCCCAGGACTAGCGGGTACGAGCAGTACTTC.

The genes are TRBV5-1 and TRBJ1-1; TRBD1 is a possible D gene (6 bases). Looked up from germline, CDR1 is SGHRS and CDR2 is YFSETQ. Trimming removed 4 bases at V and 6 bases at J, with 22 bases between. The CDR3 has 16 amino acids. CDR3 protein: CASSPVTGAYLAEAFF. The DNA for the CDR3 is TGCGCCAGCAGCCCGGTGACAGGTGCCTATTTGGCTGAAGCTTTCTTT.

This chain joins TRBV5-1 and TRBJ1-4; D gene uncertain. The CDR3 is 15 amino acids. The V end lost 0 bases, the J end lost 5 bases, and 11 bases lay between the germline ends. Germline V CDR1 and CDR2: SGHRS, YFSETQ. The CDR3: CASSLVGEINEKLFF. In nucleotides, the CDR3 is TGCGCCAGCAGCTTGGTTGGGGAGATAAATGAAAAACTGTTTTTT.

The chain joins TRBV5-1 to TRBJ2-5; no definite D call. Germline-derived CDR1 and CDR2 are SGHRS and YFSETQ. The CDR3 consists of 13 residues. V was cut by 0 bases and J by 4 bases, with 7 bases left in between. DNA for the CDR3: TGCGCCAGCAGCTTGGAGTCATTAGAGACCCAGTACTTC. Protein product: CASSLESLETQYF.

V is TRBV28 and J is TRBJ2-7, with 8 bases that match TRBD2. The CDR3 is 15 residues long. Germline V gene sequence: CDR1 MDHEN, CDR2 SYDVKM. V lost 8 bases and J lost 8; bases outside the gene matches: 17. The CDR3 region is CASVPGGVTLVQQYF. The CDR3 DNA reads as TGTGCCAGCGTCCCGGGAGGGGTGACCCTTGTGCAGCAGTACTTC.

CDR3 nucleotides: TGTGCCAGCAGCTTAGGACAGGGGGAACTCTATGGCTACACCTTC. This translates into CASSLGQGELYGYTF. V usage is TRBV7-9 and J usage is TRBJ1-2; TRBD1 matches at 9 bases. The CDR3 extends over 15 amino acids. The germline V gene encodes CDR1 SEHNR and CDR2 FQNEAQ (reference sequence). The V segment lost 1 base and the J segment 4 bases; nucleotides outside the gene matches: 4.

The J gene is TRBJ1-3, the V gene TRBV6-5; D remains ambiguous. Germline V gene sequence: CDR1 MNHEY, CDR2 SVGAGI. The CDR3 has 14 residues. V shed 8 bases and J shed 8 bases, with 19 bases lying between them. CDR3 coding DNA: TGTGCCAGCTCAGATTCGGGGTTACAGTACACCATATATTTT. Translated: CASSDSGLQYTIYF.

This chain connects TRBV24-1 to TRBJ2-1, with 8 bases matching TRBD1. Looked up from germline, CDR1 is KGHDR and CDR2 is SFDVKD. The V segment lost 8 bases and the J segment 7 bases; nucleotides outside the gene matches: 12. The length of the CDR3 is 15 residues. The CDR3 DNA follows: TGTGCCACCATGGGGGGCAGGGGGCCGAGTAATGAGCAGTTCTTC. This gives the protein CATMGGRGPSNEQFF.

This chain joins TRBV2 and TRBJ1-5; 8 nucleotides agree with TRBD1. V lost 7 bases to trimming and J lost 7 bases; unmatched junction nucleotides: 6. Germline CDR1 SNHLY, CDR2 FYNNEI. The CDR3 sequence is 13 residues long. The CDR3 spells CASNSGGRQPQHF. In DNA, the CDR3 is TGTGCCAGCAATTCAGGGGGCAGGCAGCCCCAGCATTTT.

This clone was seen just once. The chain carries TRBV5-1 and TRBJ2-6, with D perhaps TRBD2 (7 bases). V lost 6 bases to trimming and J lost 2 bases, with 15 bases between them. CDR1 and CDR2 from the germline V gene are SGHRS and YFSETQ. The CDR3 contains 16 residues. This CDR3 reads CASTLEGGPGANVLTF. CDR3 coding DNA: TGCGCCAGCACTCTCGAGGGGGGGCCTGGGGCCAACGTCCTGACTTTC.

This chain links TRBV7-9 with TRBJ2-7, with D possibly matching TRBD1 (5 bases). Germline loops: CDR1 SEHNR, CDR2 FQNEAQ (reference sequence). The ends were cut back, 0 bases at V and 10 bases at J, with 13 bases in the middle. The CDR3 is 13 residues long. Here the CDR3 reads CASSLAPQVVQYF. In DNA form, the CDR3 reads TGTGCCAGCAGCTTAGCCCCACAGGTCGTACAGTACTTC.